This TCR beta chain originates from a study of blood T cell repertoires in COVID-19. The germline V gene encodes CDR1 KGHSH and CDR2 LQKENI. The CDR3 totals 15 residues. The V gene lost 5 bases and the J gene lost 4 bases, with 15 bases spanning the gap. This table comes from immunoSEQ multiplex PCR, and its TCRdb copy is limited to in-frame clones, with some not included. The sample carries a few hundred thousand clones, over 75% recorded once. The receptor was derived from a woman in her late teens or twenties who had recovered from COVID-19. This chain connects TRBV18 to TRBJ1-5, with D perhaps matching TRBD1 (6 bases). The sample comprised PBMCs or T cells enriched from blood (not recorded which). CDR3 residues: CASSANRVLNQPQHF. DNA of the CDR3: TGTGCCAGCTCAGCTAACAGGGTACTGAATCAGCCCCAGCATTTT. The variable domain in full, completed from reference TRBV18 and TRBJ1-5, reads NAGVMQNPRHLVRRRGQEARLRCSPMKGHSHVYWYRQLPEEGLKFMVYLQKENIIDESGMPKERFSAEFPKEGPSILRIQQVVRGDSAAYFCASSANRVLNQPQHFGDGTRLSIL.